A single sample gave rise to the 31 T cell receptor beta chains below, sequenced in a study of blood T cell repertoires in COVID-19. TCRdb keeps only in-frame clones here, not all; method: immunoSEQ multiplex PCR. Here the sample spans roughly 250,000 clones, 80% to 90% being singletons. Material for sequencing was peripheral blood. The source of these receptors is a woman aged 25 to 45 with COVID-19, enrolled during active disease.

This rearrangement joins TRBV9 to TRBJ2-3, with D maybe TRBD1 (5 bases). Per germline, CDR1 SGDLS and CDR2 YYNGEE. This CDR3 is built from 17 residues. The V gene lost 2 bases and the J gene lost 5 bases, with 21 bases spanning the gap. Written as DNA, the CDR3 is TGTGCCAGCAGCGTTACCGTTGGGGCCTCTCTGGGAGATACGCAGTATTTT. This encodes CASSVTVGASLGDTQYF.

The chain couples TRBV23-1 to TRBJ2-7, with 9 bases identical to TRBD2. TRBV23-1 is labeled an ORF, and its function is uncertain. The CDR3 totals 15 residues. V shed 1 base and J 3 bases; nucleotides not matched to a gene: 4. The CDR3 loop is CASSQFRRGGYEQYF. The DNA for the CDR3 is TGCGCCAGCAGTCAATTTCGGCGGGGGGGCTACGAGCAGTACTTC.

DNA for the CDR3: TGTGCCAGCTCACCATGGACTAGCTACGAGCAGTACTTC. Translation gives CASSPWTSYEQYF. The chain is built from TRBV18 and TRBJ2-7; 7 bases are a match to TRBD2. J was trimmed by 3 bases and V by 2 bases; bases with no gene match: 1. The CDR3 has 13 residues. In germline, CDR1 is KGHSH, CDR2 LQKENI.

The chain joins TRBV4-1 to TRBJ1-2; possibly TRBD1 for D (5 bases). The length of the CDR3 is 16 residues. From germline, CDR1 is MGHRA and CDR2 YSYEKL. V shed 1 base and J shed 5 bases, with 17 bases lying between them. CDR3 sequence reads: CASSQGPSGGAYGYTF. CDR3 bases: TGCGCCAGCAGCCAAGGGCCCTCTGGAGGGGCTTATGGCTACACCTTC.

The V call is TRBV11-1, the J call TRBJ2-5; tentative D call: TRBD1 (7 bases). From germline, CDR1 is SGHAT and CDR2 FQDESV (reference sequence). Trimming cost V 5 bases and J 4 bases, with 20 bases left between them. This CDR3 spans 16 amino acids. The chain's CDR3 is CASSLNTGTAGETQYF. CDR3 DNA: TGTGCCAGCAGCCTAAACACCGGGACAGCGGGAGAGACCCAGTACTTC.

The genes are TRBV9 and TRBJ2-5, with 8 bases matching TRBD2. The ends lost 4 bases at V and 1 base at J; junction bases unmatched: 6. The CDR3 spans 15 residues. Germline V CDR1 and CDR2: SGDLS, YYNGEE. CDR3 in amino acids: CASSMGGGSQETQYF. CDR3 coding DNA: TGTGCCAGCAGCATGGGCGGGGGGAGCCAAGAGACCCAGTACTTC.

The V call is TRBV5-4, the J call TRBJ2-5; no firm D call. The CDR3 totals 14 residues. In germline, CDR1 is SGHNT, CDR2 YYREEE (reference sequence). Trimming took off 7 bases at V and 1 base at J, with 14 bases between the two ends. The CDR3 loop is CASGRTKAQETQYF. The CDR3 DNA reads as TGTGCCAGCGGAAGAACTAAGGCCCAAGAGACCCAGTACTTC.

The chain uses TRBV28 and TRBJ1-2, with 9 bases matching TRBD1. The V segment lost 3 bases and the J segment 8 bases; nucleotides outside the gene matches: 16. CDR1 and CDR2 from the germline V gene are MDHEN and SYDVKM. The length of the CDR3 is 17 residues. CDR3 region: CASSFEGSPGTGKGYTF. CDR3 coding DNA: TGTGCCAGCAGTTTTGAAGGGTCACCCGGGACAGGGAAGGGCTACACCTTC.

The chain recombines TRBV3-1 (or the pseudogene TRBV3-2) with TRBJ1-1, with D possibly TRBD1 on 5 matching bases. The CDR3 totals 15 residues. Trimming left V 1 base short and J 5 bases short, with 14 bases between. Looked up from germline, CDR1 is LGHDT and CDR2 is YNNKEL (reference sequence). The CDR3 here is CASSQVRGGGTEAFF. The CDR3 bases are TGTGCCAGCAGCCAAGTGAGGGGCGGGGGGACTGAAGCTTTCTTT.

This chain uses TRBV21-1 with TRBJ2-1; the table's D call, TRBD2, was not checked against the DNA. TRBV21-1 is a listed pseudogene. The CDR3 has 15 residues. The CDR3 loop reads CASTLTSGGANEQFF. CDR3 coding DNA: TGTGCCAGCACCCTAACTAGCGGGGGGGCAAATGAGCAGTTCTTC.

The genes are TRBV6-1 and TRBJ1-2; tentative D call: TRBD1 (6 bases). Trimming removed 2 bases from V and 4 bases from J, with 11 bases in between. CDR1 MNHNS and CDR2 SASEGT come from the germline V gene. The CDR3 totals 14 residues. CDR3 protein: CASSELRGFYGYTF. In DNA, the CDR3 is TGTGCCAGCAGTGAACTCAGGGGATTCTATGGCTACACCTTC.

The J gene is TRBJ2-7, the V gene TRBV4-1; 9 bases agree with TRBD2. The CDR3 consists of 14 residues. After removal of 4 bases from V and 0 bases from J, the junction contained 1 base not matched to a gene. The germline V gene encodes CDR1 MGHRA and CDR2 YSYEKL. CDR3 bases: TGCGCCAGCAGCCTTAGCGGGGGCTCCTACGAGCAGTACTTC. Amino acids: CASSLSGGSYEQYF.

The V and J genes are TRBV7-9 and TRBJ1-4; D is unclear. Looked up from germline, CDR1 is SEHNR and CDR2 is FQNEAQ (reference sequence). CDR3 length: 11 amino acids. V was clipped by 7 bases and J by 8 bases, with 8 bases between them. The CDR3 reads CASTPGEKLFF. CDR3 nucleotides: TGTGCCAGCACCCCCGGGGAAAAACTGTTTTTT.

The chain has TRBV28 and TRBJ1-1; D unresolved. V lost 6 bases to trimming and J lost 6 bases, with 11 bases between them. This CDR3 is built from 12 residues. Germline CDR1 reads MDHEN; CDR2 reads SYDVKM. This CDR3 is CASRGPIAEAFF. The CDR3 DNA sequence: TGTGCCAGCAGGGGCCCCATCGCTGAAGCTTTCTTT.

The genes are TRBV19 and TRBJ1-2, with TRBD1 matching 7 bases. The V and J ends lost 3 bases and 8 bases, in that order; junction bases with no gene match: 9. The CDR3 is made up of 14 amino acids. Germline V lookup: CDR1 LNHDA, CDR2 SQIVND (reference sequence). Written as DNA, the CDR3 is TGTGCCAGTAGTATCAATACAGGGGCGAAAGGCTACACCTTC. Its translation is CASSINTGAKGYTF. The full variable domain, its missing parts supplied by reference TRBV19 and TRBJ1-2, is DGGITQSPKYLFRKEGQNVTLSCEQNLNHDAMYWYRQDPGQGLRLIYYSQIVNDFQKGDIAEGYSVSREKKESFPLTVTSAQKNPTAFYLCASSINTGAKGYTFGSGTRLTVV.

This clone was found a few times. V usage is TRBV5-1 and J usage is TRBJ2-7; 11 bases map to TRBD2. This CDR3 is built from 15 residues. CDR1 and CDR2 from the germline V gene are SGHRS and YFSETQ. V was pared by 5 bases and J by 5 bases, with 9 bases of the junction left unmatched. CDR3: CASSYRLAGSHEQYF. DNA of the CDR3: TGCGCCAGCAGTTACAGACTAGCGGGGAGTCACGAGCAGTACTTC.

The sample holds a few counts of this clone. This chain connects TRBV4-2 to TRBJ2-1, with 7 bases fitting TRBD2. Germline V gene lookup returns CDR1 LGHNA and CDR2 YNFKEQ. Trimming removed 8 bases from V and 2 bases from J; junction bases left unmatched: 6. The CDR3 runs to 14 residues. For the CDR3, the DNA is TGTGCCAGCCGGGGGGATCTTACCTACAATGAGCAGTTCTTC. Its protein product is CASRGDLTYNEQFF.

The rearrangement uses TRBV7-8 and TRBJ2-2; 9 nucleotides agree with TRBD1. The CDR3 is 15 residues long. J lost 1 base, V lost 5 bases, and 2 bases had no gene match. Germline CDR1 reads SGHVS; CDR2 reads FQNEAQ. This chain's CDR3 is CASSRGQGNTGELFF. In nucleotides, the CDR3 is TGTGCCAGCAGCCGGGGACAGGGGAACACCGGGGAGCTGTTTTTT.

V is TRBV6-6 and J is TRBJ1-1; D is unresolved. In germline, CDR1 is MNHNY, CDR2 SVGAGI (reference sequence). V dropped 7 bases and J dropped 3 bases, with 12 bases sitting between them. The CDR3 is made up of 13 amino acids. CDR3 sequence reads: CASTLRRDTEAFF. The CDR3 coding sequence is TGTGCCAGCACCCTCCGGAGGGACACTGAAGCTTTCTTT.

The chain employs TRBV7-9 and TRBJ1-5; D is perhaps TRBD1 (6 bases). The CDR3 has 14 amino acids. V was pared by 0 bases and J by 5 bases, with 8 bases between. Per germline, CDR1 SEHNR and CDR2 FQNEAQ (reference sequence). The CDR3 reads CASSLAGGDQPQHF. CDR3 coding DNA: TGTGCCAGCAGCTTAGCAGGGGGGGATCAGCCCCAGCATTTT.

The CDR3 bases are TGCAGCGCTGTCCATCTCTACAGGGTTGAAGCTTTCTTT. Translating it yields CSAVHLYRVEAFF. This chain joins TRBV29-1 and TRBJ1-1; maybe TRBD1 (6 bases). This CDR3 comprises 13 residues. The V gene lost 7 bases and the J gene lost 7 bases, with 19 bases spanning the gap. The germline V gene has CDR1 SQVTM and CDR2 ANQGSEA.

V is TRBV5-5 and J is TRBJ1-1; TRBD1 is a possible D gene (6 bases). V gave up 3 bases and J gave up 5 bases, with 14 bases separating them. Germline lookup yields CDR1 SGHKS and CDR2 YYEKEE (reference sequence). This CDR3 contains 14 residues. The DNA of the CDR3 is TGTGCCAGCAGCTCTCAGGGGAGAGCGACTGAAGCTTTCTTT. Translated: CASSSQGRATEAFF.

In DNA, the CDR3 is TGTGCCAGCAGCCAGGGACATGAAACCCTCTATGGCTACACCTTC. Translating it yields CASSQGHETLYGYTF. This chain joins TRBV5-8 and TRBJ1-2, with D perhaps TRBD1 (6 bases). This CDR3 has 15 amino acids. Germline CDR1 SGHTS, CDR2 YDEGEE. The V end lost 4 bases, the J end lost 4 bases, and 17 bases lay between the germline ends.

The J gene is TRBJ1-4, the V gene TRBV7-7; a possible D gene is TRBD1 (5 bases). Trimming removed 8 bases from V and 4 bases from J, with 14 bases in between. This CDR3 region has 14 residues. From germline, CDR1 is SSHAT and CDR2 FNYEAQ (reference sequence). The CDR3 coding sequence is TGTGCCAGCGGTACCGGGACTTATAATGAAAAACTGTTTTTT. Translation gives CASGTGTYNEKLFF.

The chain is built from TRBV10-3 and TRBJ1-4, with TRBD1 identical over 7 bases. The CDR3 has 13 amino acids. In germline, CDR1 is ENHRY, CDR2 SYGVKD. Germline trimming cut 2 bases from V and 7 bases from J; bases unmatched to any gene: 1. CDR3 nucleotides: TGTGCCATCAGTGAGGGGACAGTTGAAAAACTGTTTTTT. Translated, it gives CAISEGTVEKLFF.

The chain uses TRBV10-3 and TRBJ2-7; 7 positions match TRBD1. CDR3 length: 16 amino acids. Germline lookup yields CDR1 ENHRY and CDR2 SYGVKD. The J segment lost 6 bases and the V segment lost 6 bases, leaving 17 bases of the junction unmatched. The CDR3 DNA sequence: TGTGCCATCAGCACAACAGGGGCCGCGAAAGTGGCCGAGCAGTACTTC. It specifies CAISTTGAAKVAEQYF.

The chain joins TRBV14 to TRBJ1-2, with 7 bases fitting TRBD1. V lost 4 bases and J lost 4; bases outside the gene matches: 6. This CDR3 has 14 amino acids. CDR1 is SGHDN, CDR2 FVKESK, per germline. Here the CDR3 reads CASSRPGQFYGYTF. CDR3 DNA: TGTGCCAGCAGCCGCCCGGGACAGTTCTATGGCTACACCTTC.

This clone turned up a few times. The chain carries TRBV29-1 and TRBJ2-3, with 10 bases lining up with TRBD1. Per germline, CDR1 SQVTM and CDR2 ANQGSEA. V was clipped by 7 bases and J by 7 bases; unmatched bases: 11. The length of the CDR3 is 14 residues. CDR3 in DNA: TGCAGCGCCTGGGACAGGGGAATGAGGAATACGCAGTATTTT. Its translation is CSAWDRGMRNTQYF.

This clone was counted between two and nine times. This rearrangement joins TRBV5-1 to TRBJ1-3; TRBD1 aligns across 7 bases. The germline gives CDR1 SGHRS, CDR2 YFSETQ. The CDR3 loop spans 17 amino acids. With 0 bases clipped from V and 0 bases from J, the junction kept 6 bases outside the gene matches. CDR3 coding DNA: TGCGCCAGCAGCTTGGAGGGACAGTTCTTCTCTGGAAACACCATATATTTT. Its protein product is CASSLEGQFFSGNTIYF.

The rearrangement joins TRBV28 to TRBJ1-1, with 7 bases matching TRBD1. The CDR3 consists of 15 residues. CDR1 is MDHEN and CDR2 is SYDVKM in the germline V gene. The V gene end was trimmed by 4 bases and the J gene end by 7 bases; junction bases not matched to a gene: 12. CDR3 sequence: CASSYRTGAIDEAFF. DNA of the CDR3: TGTGCCAGCAGTTATCGGACAGGTGCGATAGATGAAGCTTTCTTT.

V gene TRBV13 combines with J gene TRBJ1-5, with D perhaps matching TRBD1 (6 bases). Trimming shortened V by 5 bases and J by 4 bases, and 12 bases separated the two germline ends. CDR1 is PRHDT, CDR2 FYEKMQ, per germline (reference sequence). The CDR3 has 14 residues. The CDR3 DNA sequence: TGTGCCAGCAGCATACAGGGAGTAAATCAGCCCCAGCATTTT. Translation: CASSIQGVNQPQHF.